This entry features one T cell receptor beta chain sequence. Its cognate antigen is unknown. This record comes from a study of regulatory T cells. Overall study findings and caveats: Hydrophobic residues at CDR3 positions 6 and 7 were enriched in conventional CD4+ T cells of CD3G-deficient patients. Regulatory T cells showed the strongest V-J pair restriction and V/J gene skewing among patient repertoires.

All CD3G-deficient patients showed autoimmunity, more severe in two. Patients aged 2 to 39 years had fewer naive and more memory CD4+ and CD8+ T cells. CD4+ T cells were divided by sorting: CD25-high CD127-low Tregs, CD25-low CD127-high conventional cells. Amplification used 52 TRBV primers and 13 TRBJ primers. Sequencing used immunoSEQ multiplex PCR; TCRdb keeps in-frame clones, though not all of them. This sample has 25,000 to 30,000 clones, with less than 95% found just once. CDR3 size: 15 residues. Trimming removed 3 bases from V and 0 bases from J; junction bases left unmatched: 2. CDR1 is SGHRS and CDR2 is YFSETQ in the germline V gene.

The clonotype was recovered from a person under 35 with CD3G deficiency. Material: conventional CD4+ T cells sorted from blood. The chain carries TRBV5-1 and TRBJ1-4, with 7 bases fitting TRBD1. The CDR3 region has the DNA TGCGCCAGCAGCTCGGGGACAGCAACTAATGAAAAACTGTTTTTT. Translated, it gives CASSSGTATNEKLFF.